Reported below is one T cell receptor (beta chain). Its antigen is as yet unknown. The sample originates from a study of regulatory T cells in long-lasting Graves disease. Study-level results: Examination was confined to peripheral blood, excluding thyroid tissue. Newly diagnosed disease favored TRBV20-1 and TRBJ2-1 over persistent disease.

Time point here: newly diagnosed GD, antithyroid drugs for less than 3 months. PBMC-extracted RNA yielded the TCR library. According to the study, TCR beta libraries were built with iRepertoire HTBI primers and CDR3-region Arm-PCR. Each CDR3 protein gets one entry after TCRdb re-called the multiplex PCR reads with MiXCR. The repertoire holds under 700,000 distinct CDR3 sequences, with roughly 16% as singletons. The CDR3 spans 14 residues. Germline V lookup: CDR1 SGDLS, CDR2 YYNGEE. With 0 bases removed from V and 5 bases from J, the gap between germline ends came to 11 bases. This sample was shared with a second study, whose subject was T cells in Graves' hyperthyroidism and ophthalmopathy. In that study: Criteria for exclusion of patients were uncontrolled infection, other autoimmune disease, pregnancy or lactation.

This sequence joins TRBV9 and TRBJ1-1, with a tentative D call TRBD1 (6 bases). This clonotype was sampled from a woman aged 35-65 years with Graves disease. The specimen comprised peripheral blood mononuclear cells (PBMCs), sampled at new diagnosis, from a patient treated with antithyroid drugs. CDR3 DNA: TGTGCCAGCAGCGTAGCTGGGGGCAGGACTGAAGCTTTCTTT. Translating gives CASSVAGGRTEAFF.